These 22 T cell receptor beta chains were all obtained from the same sample, sequenced in a study of OX40 agonist ivuxolimab in advanced cancers. Sequencing was performed with immunoSEQ multiplex PCR; in TCRdb, only in-frame clones are kept and a portion is missing. The sample includes 99,000 or so clones, roughly 94% of them seen just once. Material: CD4+ or CD8+ T cells sorted from blood, obtained in a trial of the OX40 agonist ivuxolimab. The source is an adult with an advanced solid tumor such as melanoma, head and neck, liver or kidney cancer.

The chain employs TRBV18 and TRBJ2-3; no reliable D call. The germline CDR1 and CDR2 sequences are KGHSH and LQKENI. The germline V and J ends were trimmed by 2 bases and 0 bases, with 15 bases remaining between them. The CDR3 loop spans 17 amino acids. The CDR3 DNA sequence: TGTGCCAGCTCACCAAATTCTGCGGAGCTTAGCACAGATACGCAGTATTTT. Translated: CASSPNSAELSTDTQYF.

J is TRBJ1-5 and V is TRBV19; no clear D. The CDR3 contains 14 residues. Deletions cut 3 bases from V and 0 bases from J, with 6 bases between. From germline, CDR1 is LNHDA and CDR2 SQIVND (reference sequence). The CDR3: CASSIQYSNQPQHF. The DNA of the CDR3 is TGTGCCAGTAGTATCCAGTATAGCAATCAGCCCCAGCATTTT.

This clone was found once. The chain uses TRBV7-6 and TRBJ2-6; D might be TRBD1 (5 bases). The V and J ends lost 2 bases and 1 base respectively, with 6 bases between them. Per germline, CDR1 SGHVS and CDR2 FNYEAQ. The CDR3 is 15 residues long. CDR3 amino acids: CASSLSGSGANVLTF. The CDR3 nucleotides read TGTGCCAGCAGCTTATCAGGGTCTGGGGCCAACGTCCTGACTTTC.

This clone was recorded once. This rearrangement joins TRBV5-8 to TRBJ1-2; the D is unclear. Germline V gene sequence: CDR1 SGHTS, CDR2 YDEGEE. This CDR3 spans 12 amino acids. The V end was cut by 2 bases, the J end by 7 bases, with 9 bases between. The CDR3 protein is CASSLSRRGYTF. The CDR3 bases are TGTGCCAGCAGCTTATCCAGGCGTGGCTACACCTTC.

This rearrangement joins TRBV4-3 to TRBJ2-3; a possible D gene is TRBD1 (6 bases). Per germline, CDR1 LGHNA and CDR2 YSLEER. The V gene lost 0 bases and the J gene lost 5 bases, with 15 bases spanning the gap. The CDR3 totals 16 residues. In DNA, the CDR3 is TGCGCCAGCAGCCAAGAGTCTGGGGGCTGGAAAGATACGCAGTATTTT. Encoded protein: CASSQESGGWKDTQYF.

The chain uses TRBV6-6 and TRBJ1-1, with 7 bases aligning to TRBD1. The CDR3 runs 13 residues. Germline loops: CDR1 MNHNY, CDR2 SVGAGI (reference sequence). The trim removed 6 bases at V and 8 bases at J, leaving 9 bases unmatched. CDR3 protein: CASRIDRDLEAFF. The DNA of the CDR3 is TGTGCCAGCAGAATAGACAGGGACCTCGAAGCTTTCTTT.

This clone was counted between two and nine times. The V call is TRBV5-1, the J call TRBJ2-5; TRBD2 aligns across 14 bases. CDR1 SGHRS and CDR2 YFSETQ come from the germline V gene. The J segment lost 5 bases and the V segment lost 4 bases, leaving 7 bases of the junction unmatched. This CDR3 comprises 16 residues. Here the CDR3 reads CASSVGTSGSRETQYF. The CDR3 coding sequence is TGCGCCAGCAGCGTCGGGACTAGCGGGAGCCGGGAGACCCAGTACTTC. Variable domain in full (rest from reference TRBV5-1 and TRBJ2-5): KAGVTQTPRYLIKTRGQQVTLSCSPISGHRSVSWYQQTPGQGLQFLFEYFSETQRNKGNFPGRFSGRQFSNSRSEMNVSTLELGDSALYLCASSVGTSGSRETQYFGPGTRLLVL.

The V gene is TRBV7-2, the J gene TRBJ2-2; 9 nucleotides agree with TRBD1. CDR1 SGHTA and CDR2 FQGNSA come from the germline V gene. Trimming cost V 5 bases and J 5 bases; bases outside gene matches: 3. This CDR3 spans 14 amino acids. CDR3 loop: CASSRDRETGELFF. CDR3 DNA sequence: TGTGCCAGCAGCCGGGACAGGGAGACCGGGGAGCTGTTTTTT.

This rearrangement joins TRBV29-1 to TRBJ2-7; D gene ambiguous. From germline, CDR1 is SQVTM and CDR2 ANQGSEA. V was shortened by 6 bases and J by 5 bases, with 14 bases between the two germline ends. The CDR3 is 12 residues long. CDR3 bases: TGCAGCGTGAGAAAAATGACCGACGAGCAGTACTTC. Its protein is CSVRKMTDEQYF.

The chain couples TRBV5-1 to TRBJ1-1; TRBD1 is a possible D gene (5 bases). The CDR3 sequence is 15 residues long. Germline CDR1 is SGHRS and CDR2 is YFSETQ. V lost 0 bases and J lost 4, with 13 bases in between. CDR3 nucleotides: TGCGCCAGCAGCTTGGGGCGGACGGGACTCACTGAAGCTTTCTTT. This gives the protein CASSLGRTGLTEAFF.

This rearrangement joins TRBV11-1 to TRBJ2-1, with TRBD2 matching 8 bases. Germline trimming cut 5 bases from V and 14 bases from J; bases unmatched to any gene: 8. Germline lookup yields CDR1 SGHAT and CDR2 FQDESV (reference sequence). The length of the CDR3 is 12 residues. DNA for the CDR3: TGTGCCAGCAGCAGAAGCGGGAGAAAGGAGTTCTTC. This codes for CASSRSGRKEFF.

V gene TRBV19 combines with J gene TRBJ2-3; 10 bases line up with TRBD2. Trimming removed 8 bases from V and 1 base from J; junction bases left unmatched: 9. The CDR3 is made up of 16 amino acids. In germline, CDR1 is LNHDA, CDR2 SQIVND (reference sequence). CDR3 sequence (DNA): TGTGCCAGTCGCAATCCTAGCGGGAGTGGCACAGATACGCAGTATTTT. Amino acids: CASRNPSGSGTDTQYF.

The chain uses TRBV7-9 and TRBJ2-1, with 10 bases aligning to TRBD2. Germline CDR1 is SEHNR and CDR2 is FQNEAQ (reference sequence). The V gene end was trimmed by 0 bases and the J gene end by 3 bases; junction bases not matched to a gene: 11. This CDR3 comprises 19 residues. For the CDR3, the DNA is TGTGCCAGCAGCTTAGCGCCTAGCGGGAGCGTCGAATTCTACAATGAGCAGTTCTTC. It yields the protein CASSLAPSGSVEFYNEQFF.

CDR3 sequence: CAAWGGGGYNEQFF. DNA of the CDR3: TGTGCCGCCTGGGGCGGGGGAGGATACAATGAGCAGTTCTTC. This sequence joins TRBV10-3 and TRBJ2-1; 7 nucleotides match TRBD2. The CDR3 length is 14 residues. J was trimmed by 4 bases and V by 11 bases; bases with no gene match: 11. Germline CDR1 reads ENHRY; CDR2 reads SYGVKD.

The chain has TRBV18 and TRBJ2-2; D is perhaps TRBD1 or TRBD2 (6 bases each). Germline V CDR1 and CDR2: KGHSH, LQKENI. The CDR3 length is 15 residues. Trimming pared 1 base from V and 6 bases from J, leaving 12 bases between. Here the CDR3 DNA reads TGTGCCAGCTCACCACAGGGGGGAAACGCCGGGGAGCTGTTTTTT. The encoded protein is CASSPQGGNAGELFF. Based on the CDR3 plus reference TRBV18 and TRBJ2-2, the full variable domain is NAGVMQNPRHLVRRRGQEARLRCSPMKGHSHVYWYRQLPEEGLKFMVYLQKENIIDESGMPKERFSAEFPKEGPSILRIQQVVRGDSAAYFCASSPQGGNAGELFFGEGSRLTVL.

V gene TRBV5-1 combines with J gene TRBJ1-3, with D unresolved. V gave up 0 bases and J gave up 0 bases, with 7 bases separating them. The germline V gene encodes CDR1 SGHRS and CDR2 YFSETQ. The CDR3 is 15 amino acids. The CDR3 bases are TGCGCCAGCAGCTTGGGCGGCACCTCTGGAAACACCATATATTTT. Its translation: CASSLGGTSGNTIYF. Using reference TRBV5-1 and TRBJ1-3 for the parts outside the CDR3, the full variable domain is KAGVTQTPRYLIKTRGQQVTLSCSPISGHRSVSWYQQTPGQGLQFLFEYFSETQRNKGNFPGRFSGRQFSNSRSEMNVSTLELGDSALYLCASSLGGTSGNTIYFGEGSWLTVV.

The V and J genes are TRBV28 and TRBJ1-5, with TRBD1 as a possible D gene (5 bases). V lost 6 bases to trimming and J lost 1 base, with 16 bases between them. The CDR3 sequence is 16 residues long. Germline V gives CDR1 MDHEN, CDR2 SYDVKM. This chain's CDR3 is CASRRPGGVSNQPQHF. CDR3 sequence (DNA): TGTGCCAGCAGACGCCCCGGGGGGGTGAGCAATCAGCCCCAGCATTTT.

The chain uses TRBV6-1 and TRBJ1-2; 8 nucleotides line up with TRBD1. The junction had 11 bases not matched to a gene; V was cut back by 7 bases and J by 13 bases. This CDR3 is 12 amino acids long. Germline V gene sequence: CDR1 MNHNS, CDR2 SASEGT. DNA of the CDR3: TGTGCCAGCACCCCCGGACAGGGTCCCGTCACCTTC. Amino acids: CASTPGQGPVTF.

The chain has TRBV11-2 and TRBJ1-5; D may be TRBD1 (6 bases). Trimming shortened V by 5 bases and J by 3 bases, and 11 bases separated the two germline ends. The CDR3 totals 14 residues. Per the germline V gene, CDR1 is SGHAT and CDR2 is FQNNGV. CDR3 protein: CASSLDRFNQPQHF. DNA for the CDR3: TGTGCCAGCAGCCTTGACAGGTTCAATCAGCCCCAGCATTTT. The variable domain in full, with the rest retrieved from reference TRBV11-2 and TRBJ1-5, is EAGVAQSPRYKIIEKRQSVAFWCNPISGHATLYWYQQILGQGPKLLIQFQNNGVVDDSQLPKDRFSAERLKGVDSTLKIQPAKLEDSAVYLCASSLDRFNQPQHFGDGTRLSIL.

Comments on this clone: Relative to the germline gene, one junction end is altered; a read error may explain this. J is TRBJ1-1 and V is TRBV27; 8 bases are shared with TRBD1. The CDR3 is made up of 15 amino acids. Germline CDR1 and CDR2: MNHEY and SMNVEV (reference sequence). This CDR3 reads CASSPPGGPNPEAFF. The CDR3, as DNA: TGTGCCAGCAGTCCGCCAGGGGGCCCGAACCCTGAAGCTTTCTTT.

This sequence joins TRBV9 and TRBJ2-1; D is uncertain. The V gene lost 0 bases and the J gene lost 5 bases, with 6 bases spanning the gap. There are 13 residues in the CDR3. From germline, CDR1 is SGDLS and CDR2 YYNGEE. The CDR3 region is CASSVGTHNEQFF. DNA for the CDR3: TGTGCCAGCAGCGTAGGAACCCACAATGAGCAGTTCTTC.

V is TRBV28 and J is TRBJ1-5; tentatively, D is TRBD1 (5 bases). V was pared by 5 bases and J by 7 bases, with 15 bases between. The CDR3 has 14 residues. Germline CDR1 is MDHEN and CDR2 is SYDVKM. As DNA, the CDR3 is TGTGCCAGCAGTCAACGACAGCGAACCCAGCCCCAGCATTTT. It codes for CASSQRQRTQPQHF.